This entry lists 2 T cell receptor beta chains sequenced from one sample in a study of control samples from healthy donors and cancer patients. Sequenced by immunoSEQ multiplex PCR; TCRdb stores in-frame clones only, minus some. The sample includes about 120,000 clones, 87% of them seen just once. Sequencing used blood. These receptors were taken from a man aged 30 to 45 in good health.

The V and J genes are TRBV27 and TRBJ1-4, with TRBD1 as a possible D gene (6 bases). V shed 5 bases and J shed 8 bases, with 21 bases lying between them. The CDR3 runs 16 residues. Germline V gene lookup returns CDR1 MNHEY and CDR2 SMNVEV (reference sequence). The CDR3 DNA reads as TGTGCCAGCAGTCCCTCCAGGGGAGCCCGATTCGAAAAACTGTTTTTT. Translating gives CASSPSRGARFEKLFF.

The V gene is TRBV30, the J gene TRBJ2-5; the match to TRBD2 covers 11 bases. Per germline, CDR1 GTSNPN and CDR2 SVGIG (reference sequence). After removal of 0 bases from V and 4 bases from J, the junction contained 4 bases not matched to a gene. This CDR3 has 15 amino acids. The CDR3 DNA follows: TGTGCCTGGAGTGTAACTAGCGGGGGACGAGAGACCCAGTACTTC. Translating it yields CAWSVTSGGRETQYF.